The present T cell receptor (beta chain) was sequenced within a study of shared clonotypes between healthy human individuals. Trimming removed 2 bases from V and 3 bases from J; junction bases left unmatched: 8. Germline CDR1 SGHDN, CDR2 FVKESK. The CDR3 totals 18 residues. Regarding this clone: Its antigen is still unknown.

Whole-study results and caveats: Generally, naive subsets (rather than memory subsets) showed larger estimated richness. Rarefaction revealed incomplete sorted-subset sequencing despite large depth.

The input for sorted-subset replicate PCRs was about 0.2 ug DNA, 25,000 to 35,000 T cell genomes. Original analysis: From ImmunoSEQ came sequences covering only the junction and carrying no quality scores, so filtering differed. The table came from immunoSEQ multiplex PCR; TCRdb's copy has only in-frame clones and leaves some out. The DNA was the basis for D and trimming; V, J and clone size are from that table. The sample holds 640,000 or so clones; approximately 79% are singletons and the top ten take approximately 2%. The clonotype was recovered from a woman younger than 45 in good health. Source material: memory CD4+ T cells sorted from blood. This sample's subset: CD45RA-negative fraction. The chain is built from TRBV14 and TRBJ2-2; 11 nucleotides align to TRBD2. CDR3 bases: TGTGCCAGCAGCCAAACCCTTCTAGCGGGAGGAGACACCGGGGAGCTGTTTTTT. Protein product: CASSQTLLAGGDTGELFF.